The present entry profiles one TCR beta chain with its context. The sample is drawn from a study of blood T cell repertoires in COVID-19. Study summary: Samples of COVID-19 (acute and convalescent) were obtained from the United States, Italy and Spain. In each case, the material was cDNA or gDNA derived from T cells, B-cell-depleted T cells, or PBMCs.

Methods used by the authors: Quantification of nucleated cells was approximated via reference gene primer amplification. Sequencing was performed with immunoSEQ multiplex PCR; in TCRdb, only in-frame clones are kept and a portion is missing. V and J calls and clone size are as listed in that table; D and trimming were resolved from the DNA. The data show 100,000 to 150,000 clones, with roughly 69% seen just once and under 2.5% held by the top ten. Per the germline V gene, CDR1 is SNHLY and CDR2 is FYNNEI. The ends lost 7 bases at V and 5 bases at J; junction bases unmatched: 7. The CDR3 is 14 residues long.

This TCR derives from a woman in her 70s with acute or convalescent COVID-19. The sequenced sample was peripheral blood. The chain couples TRBV2 to TRBJ2-7, with 11 bases that match TRBD1. DNA of the CDR3: TGTGCCAGCAAAATTGGACAGGGGGCTAACGAGCAGTACTTC. Protein: CASKIGQGANEQYF. The whole variable domain, filled in from reference TRBV2 and TRBJ2-7, reads EPEVTQTPSHQVTQMGQEVILRCVPISNHLYFYWYRQILGQKVEFLVSFYNNEISEKSEIFDDQFSVERPDGSNFTLKIRSTKLEDSAMYFCASKIGQGANEQYFGPGTRLTVT.